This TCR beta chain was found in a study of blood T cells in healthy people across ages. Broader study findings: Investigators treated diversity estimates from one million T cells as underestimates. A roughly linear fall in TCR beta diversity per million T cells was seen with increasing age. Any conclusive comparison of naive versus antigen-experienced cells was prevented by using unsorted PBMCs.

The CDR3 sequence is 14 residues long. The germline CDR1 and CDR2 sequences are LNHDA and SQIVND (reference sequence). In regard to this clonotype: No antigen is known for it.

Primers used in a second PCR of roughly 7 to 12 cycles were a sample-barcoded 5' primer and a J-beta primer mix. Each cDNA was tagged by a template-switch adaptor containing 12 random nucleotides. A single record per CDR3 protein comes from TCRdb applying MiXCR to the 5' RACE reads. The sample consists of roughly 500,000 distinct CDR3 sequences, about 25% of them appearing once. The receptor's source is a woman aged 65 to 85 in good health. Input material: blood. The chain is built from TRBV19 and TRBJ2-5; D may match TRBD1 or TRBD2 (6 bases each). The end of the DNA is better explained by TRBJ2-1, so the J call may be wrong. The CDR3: CASSGGRGVNEQFF. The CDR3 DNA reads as TGTGCCAGTAGTGGGGGTAGGGGGGTAAATGAGCAGTTCTTC.